This entry describes one T cell receptor beta chain. Each CDR3 protein gets one entry after TCRdb re-called the RT-PCR reads with MiXCR. The sample consists of approximately 520,000 distinct CDR3 sequences, about 25% of them appearing once. This CDR3 has 13 residues. V was cut by 3 bases and J by 9 bases, with 12 bases left in between. These data originate in a study of response to subunit inactivated influenza vaccine. The source material was CD4+ T cells sorted from PBMCs, sampled about 5 days after vaccination. The chain is built from TRBV12-3 or TRBV12-4 and TRBJ1-5; D is ambiguous. The clonotype was recovered from a man aged 50 to 60 who received an inactivated influenza vaccine. The CDR3 DNA reads TGTGCCAGCAGTTTTGACTCCCGGGGGCCCCAGCATTTT. Its translation: CASSFDSRGPQHF.